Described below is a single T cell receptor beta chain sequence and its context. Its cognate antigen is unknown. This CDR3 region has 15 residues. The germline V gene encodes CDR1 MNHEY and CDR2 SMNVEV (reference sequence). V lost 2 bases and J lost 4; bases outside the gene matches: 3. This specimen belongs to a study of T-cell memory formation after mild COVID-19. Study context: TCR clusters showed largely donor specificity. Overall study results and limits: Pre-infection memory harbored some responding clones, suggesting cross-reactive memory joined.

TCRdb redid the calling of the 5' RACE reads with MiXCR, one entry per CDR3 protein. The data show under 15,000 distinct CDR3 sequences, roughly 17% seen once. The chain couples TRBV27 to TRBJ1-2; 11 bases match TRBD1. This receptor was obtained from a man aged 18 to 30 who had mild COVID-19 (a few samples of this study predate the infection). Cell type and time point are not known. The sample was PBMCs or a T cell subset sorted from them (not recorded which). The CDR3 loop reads CASSLRGTGGYGYTF. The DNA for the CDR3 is TGTGCCAGCAGTTTACGAGGGACAGGGGGCTATGGCTACACCTTC.